These 5 T cell receptor beta chains were sequenced from one sample in a study of blood T cell repertoires in COVID-19. Measured with immunoSEQ multiplex PCR; TCRdb has only the in-frame clones, and not every one. The sample records 210,000 or so clones, 85% being singletons. The sequenced sample consisted of peripheral blood. The origin of the receptors is a man aged 50-60 years with COVID-19, enrolled during active disease.

The gene calls are TRBV4-1 and TRBJ2-7; 9 bases align to TRBD2. V lost 4 bases to trimming and J lost 2 bases; unmatched junction nucleotides: 3. Germline CDR1 and CDR2: MGHRA and YSYEKL. This CDR3 is 14 amino acids long. CDR3 DNA: TGCGCCAGCAGCCTAGCGGGGGACACCTACGAGCAGTACTTC. Translation: CASSLAGDTYEQYF.

The chain joins TRBV6-2 or TRBV6-3 to TRBJ1-2, with 7 bases lining up with TRBD1. Germline V gene sequence: CDR1 MNHEY, CDR2 SVGEGT. The CDR3 is 13 amino acids. J was trimmed by 3 bases and V by 5 bases; bases with no gene match: 3. CDR3 bases: TGTGCCAGCAGTGGACAGGCCTACTATGGCTACACCTTC. Translation: CASSGQAYYGYTF.

The chain links TRBV5-4 to TRBJ1-6; no reliable D call. This CDR3 is 14 amino acids long. Germline V gene data show CDR1 as SGHNT and CDR2 as YYREEE (reference sequence). Trimming removed 4 bases at V and 10 bases at J, with 15 bases between. DNA for the CDR3: TGTGCCAGCAGCCGCCCGGGGAGTGAATCACCCCTCCACTTT. It specifies CASSRPGSESPLHF. Full variable domain (remainder filled in from reference TRBV5-4 and TRBJ1-6): ETGVTQSPTHLIKTRGQQVTLRCSSQSGHNTVSWYQQALGQGPQFIFQYYREEENGRGNFPPRFSGLQFPNYSSELNVNALELDDSALYLCASSRPGSESPLHFGNGTRLTVT.

The chain joins TRBV2 to TRBJ1-3; D is undetermined. The CDR3 length is 11 residues. V shed 2 bases and J shed 7 bases, with 3 bases lying between them. Germline lookup yields CDR1 SNHLY and CDR2 FYNNEI. The CDR3 sequence is CASSELNTIYF. In DNA, the CDR3 is TGTGCCAGCAGTGAACTGAACACCATATATTTT.

This rearrangement joins TRBV29-1 to TRBJ1-1; tentative D call: TRBD1 (6 bases). The CDR3 sequence is 13 residues long. Trimming left V 2 bases short and J 3 bases short, with 10 bases between. The germline V gene encodes CDR1 SQVTM and CDR2 ANQGSEA. CDR3 amino acids: CSVETGLDTEAFF. The CDR3 nucleotides are TGCAGCGTTGAAACAGGGCTGGACACTGAAGCTTTCTTT.